This TCR beta chain stems from a study of T cell responses to AZD1222 COVID-19 vaccine. Across the study: Second-dose schedules of about 4 or about 12 weeks were combined.

With regard to this clone: The antigen is undetermined.

Whole-study results and caveats: White British ancestry dominated among donors, who included more females, and clonal diversity was possibly underestimated.

Libraries were prepared by immunoSEQ multiplex PCR; TCRdb keeps only in-frame clonotypes and omits some of them. The table has roughly 130,000 clones, 75% to 95% seen once. CDR3 length: 15 amino acids. The ends lost 4 bases at V and 5 bases at J; junction bases unmatched: 9. Germline CDR1 SGHRS, CDR2 YFSETQ. The starting material was peripheral blood, obtained on day 0 of AZD1222 vaccination. The chain links TRBV5-1 to TRBJ2-5; TRBD2 matches 9 bases. This clonotype originated in an adult in good health. The DNA of the CDR3 is TGCGCCAGCAGCCTTGAGACTAGCGGCACGGAGACCCAGTACTTC. It translates to CASSLETSGTETQYF.